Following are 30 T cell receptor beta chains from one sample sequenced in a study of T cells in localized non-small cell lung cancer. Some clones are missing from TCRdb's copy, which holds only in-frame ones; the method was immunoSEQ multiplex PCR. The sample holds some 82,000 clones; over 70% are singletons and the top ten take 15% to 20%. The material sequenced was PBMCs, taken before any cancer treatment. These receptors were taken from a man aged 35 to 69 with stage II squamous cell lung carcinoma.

CDR3 sequence: CASSRATGRDEKLFF. The CDR3 DNA reads TGTGCCAGCAGCCGGGCGACGGGGAGGGATGAAAAACTGTTTTTT. The chain links TRBV5-5 to TRBJ1-4; D uncertain. The germline gives CDR1 SGHKS, CDR2 YYEKEE (reference sequence). Trimming cost V 4 bases and J 6 bases, with 16 bases left between them. This CDR3 region has 15 residues.

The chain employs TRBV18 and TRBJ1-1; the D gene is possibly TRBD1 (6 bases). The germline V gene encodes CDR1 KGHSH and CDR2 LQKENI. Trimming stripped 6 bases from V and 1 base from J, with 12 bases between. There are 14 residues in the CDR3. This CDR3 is CASSPGGPNTEAFF. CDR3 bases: TGTGCCAGCTCCCCTGGGGGCCCGAACACTGAAGCTTTCTTT.

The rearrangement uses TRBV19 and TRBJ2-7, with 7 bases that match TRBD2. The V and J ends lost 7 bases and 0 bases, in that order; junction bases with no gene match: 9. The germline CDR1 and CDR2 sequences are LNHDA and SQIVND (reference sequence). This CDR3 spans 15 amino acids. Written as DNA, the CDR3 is TGTGCCAGTATGGACCGGGGGGTGAGCTCCTACGAGCAGTACTTC. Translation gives CASMDRGVSSYEQYF.

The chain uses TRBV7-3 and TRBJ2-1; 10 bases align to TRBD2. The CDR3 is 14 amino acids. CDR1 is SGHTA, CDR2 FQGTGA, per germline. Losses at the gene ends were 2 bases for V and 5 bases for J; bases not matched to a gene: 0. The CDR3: CASSLLAGDNEQFF. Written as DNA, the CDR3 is TGTGCCAGCAGCTTACTAGCGGGGGACAATGAGCAGTTCTTC.

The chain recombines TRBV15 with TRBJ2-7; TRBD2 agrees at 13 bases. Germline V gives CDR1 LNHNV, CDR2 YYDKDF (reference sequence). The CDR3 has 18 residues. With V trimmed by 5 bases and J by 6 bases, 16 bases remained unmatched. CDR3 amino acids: CATSPRLAGGGGAAEQYF. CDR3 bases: TGTGCCACCAGCCCTCGACTAGCGGGAGGAGGGGGGGCAGCCGAGCAGTACTTC.

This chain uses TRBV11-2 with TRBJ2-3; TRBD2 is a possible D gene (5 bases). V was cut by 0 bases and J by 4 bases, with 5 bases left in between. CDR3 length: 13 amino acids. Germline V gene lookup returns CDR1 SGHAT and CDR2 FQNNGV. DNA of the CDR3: TGTGCCAGCAGCTTAGAGGGAGCAGATACGCAGTATTTT. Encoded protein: CASSLEGADTQYF.

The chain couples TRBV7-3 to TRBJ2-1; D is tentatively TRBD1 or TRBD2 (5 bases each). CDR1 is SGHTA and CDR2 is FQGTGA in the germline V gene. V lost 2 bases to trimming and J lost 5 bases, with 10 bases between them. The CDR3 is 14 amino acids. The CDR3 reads CASSLSGPNNEQFF. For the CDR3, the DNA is TGTGCCAGCAGCTTATCGGGACCAAACAATGAGCAGTTCTTC.

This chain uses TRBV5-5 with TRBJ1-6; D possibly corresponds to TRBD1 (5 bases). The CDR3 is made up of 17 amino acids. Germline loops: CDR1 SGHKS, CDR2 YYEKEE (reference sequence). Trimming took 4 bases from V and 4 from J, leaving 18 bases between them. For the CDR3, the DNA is TGTGCCAGCAGCCCACGACTTCAGGGTGGGTATAATTCACCCCTCCACTTT. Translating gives CASSPRLQGGYNSPLHF. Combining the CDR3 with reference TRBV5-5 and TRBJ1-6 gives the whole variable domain DAGVTQSPTHLIKTRGQQVTLRCSPISGHKSVSWYQQVLGQGPQFIFQYYEKEERGRGNFPDRFSARQFPNYSSELNVNALLLGDSALYLCASSPRLQGGYNSPLHFGNGTRLTVT.

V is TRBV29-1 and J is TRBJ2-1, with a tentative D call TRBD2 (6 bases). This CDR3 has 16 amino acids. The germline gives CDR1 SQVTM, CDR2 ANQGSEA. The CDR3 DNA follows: TGCAGTACCATCCGGGACTTCCCTGGCTCCTACAATGAGCAGTTCTTC. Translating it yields CSTIRDFPGSYNEQFF.

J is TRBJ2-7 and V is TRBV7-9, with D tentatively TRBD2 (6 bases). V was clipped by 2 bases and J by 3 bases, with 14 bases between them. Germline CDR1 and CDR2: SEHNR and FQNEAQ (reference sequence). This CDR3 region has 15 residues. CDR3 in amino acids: CASSLNQEGFYEQYF. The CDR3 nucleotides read TGTGCCAGCAGCTTAAACCAGGAGGGTTTCTACGAGCAGTACTTC. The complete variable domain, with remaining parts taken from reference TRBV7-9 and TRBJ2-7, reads DTGVSQNPRHKITKRGQNVTFRCDPISEHNRLYWYRQTLGQGPEFLTYFQNEAQLEKSRLLSDRFSAERPKGSFSTLEIQRTEQGDSAMYLCASSLNQEGFYEQYFGPGTRLTVT.

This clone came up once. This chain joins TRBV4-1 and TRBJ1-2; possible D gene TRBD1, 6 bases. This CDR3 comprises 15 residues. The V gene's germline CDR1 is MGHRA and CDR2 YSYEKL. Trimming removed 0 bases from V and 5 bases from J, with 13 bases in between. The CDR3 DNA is TGCGCCAGCAGCCAAGATTCCACAGGGAGATATGGCTACACCTTC. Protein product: CASSQDSTGRYGYTF.

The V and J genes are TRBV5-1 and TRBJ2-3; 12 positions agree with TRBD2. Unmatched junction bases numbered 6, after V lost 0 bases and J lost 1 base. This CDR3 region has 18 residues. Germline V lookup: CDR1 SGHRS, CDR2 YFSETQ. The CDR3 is CASSLAPSGGAGTDTQYF. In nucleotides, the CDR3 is TGCGCCAGCAGCTTGGCCCCTAGCGGGGGGGCAGGCACAGATACGCAGTATTTT. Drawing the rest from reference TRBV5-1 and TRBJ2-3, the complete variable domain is KAGVTQTPRYLIKTRGQQVTLSCSPISGHRSVSWYQQTPGQGLQFLFEYFSETQRNKGNFPGRFSGRQFSNSRSEMNVSTLELGDSALYLCASSLAPSGGAGTDTQYFGPGTRLTVL.

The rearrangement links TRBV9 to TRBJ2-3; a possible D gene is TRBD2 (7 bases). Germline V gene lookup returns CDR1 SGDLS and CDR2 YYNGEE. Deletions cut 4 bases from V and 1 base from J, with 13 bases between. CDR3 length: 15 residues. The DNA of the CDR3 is TGTGCCAGCAGCTCCGAGGGGGGGGGCACAGATACGCAGTATTTT. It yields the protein CASSSEGGGTDTQYF.

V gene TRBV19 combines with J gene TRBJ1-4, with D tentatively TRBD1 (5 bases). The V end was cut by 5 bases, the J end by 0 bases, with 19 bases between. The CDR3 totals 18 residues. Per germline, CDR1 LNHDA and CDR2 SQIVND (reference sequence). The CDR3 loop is CASSSLRQSITTNEKLFF. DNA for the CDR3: TGTGCCAGTAGTTCGCTCAGACAGTCGATAACAACTAATGAAAAACTGTTTTTT. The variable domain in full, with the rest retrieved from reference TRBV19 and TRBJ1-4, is DGGITQSPKYLFRKEGQNVTLSCEQNLNHDAMYWYRQDPGQGLRLIYYSQIVNDFQKGDIAEGYSVSREKKESFPLTVTSAQKNPTAFYLCASSSLRQSITTNEKLFFGSGTQLSVL.

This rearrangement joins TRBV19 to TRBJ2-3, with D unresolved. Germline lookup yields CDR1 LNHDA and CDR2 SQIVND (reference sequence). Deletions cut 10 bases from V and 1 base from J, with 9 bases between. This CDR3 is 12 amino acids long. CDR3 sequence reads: CATIGRTDTQYF. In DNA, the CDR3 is TGTGCCACCATTGGGCGCACAGATACGCAGTATTTT.

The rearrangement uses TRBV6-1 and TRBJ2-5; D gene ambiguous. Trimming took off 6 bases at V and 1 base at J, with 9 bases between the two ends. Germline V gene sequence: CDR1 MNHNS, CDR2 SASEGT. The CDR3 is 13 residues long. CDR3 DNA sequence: TGTGCCAGCAGCGCTCAAACCCAAGAGACCCAGTACTTC. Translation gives CASSAQTQETQYF.

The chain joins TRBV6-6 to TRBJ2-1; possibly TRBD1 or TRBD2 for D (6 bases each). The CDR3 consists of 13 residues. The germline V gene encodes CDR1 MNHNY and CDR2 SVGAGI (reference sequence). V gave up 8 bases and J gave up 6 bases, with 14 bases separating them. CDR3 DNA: TGTGCCAGCCTGGGGGGCCCGGGCAATGAGCAGTTCTTC. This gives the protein CASLGGPGNEQFF.

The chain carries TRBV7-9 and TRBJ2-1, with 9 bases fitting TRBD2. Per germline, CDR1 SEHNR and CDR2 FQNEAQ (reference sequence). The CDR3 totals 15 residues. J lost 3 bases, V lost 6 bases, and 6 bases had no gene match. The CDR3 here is CASRAAGGFYNEQFF. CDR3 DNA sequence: TGTGCCAGCAGGGCAGCGGGAGGTTTCTACAATGAGCAGTTCTTC.

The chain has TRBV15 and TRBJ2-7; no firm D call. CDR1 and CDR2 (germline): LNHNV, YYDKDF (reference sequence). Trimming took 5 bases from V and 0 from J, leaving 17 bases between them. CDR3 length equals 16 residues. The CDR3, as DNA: TGTGCCACCAGCCCCGTGGTTGGCGCCGACTCCTACGAGCAGTACTTC. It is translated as CATSPVVGADSYEQYF.

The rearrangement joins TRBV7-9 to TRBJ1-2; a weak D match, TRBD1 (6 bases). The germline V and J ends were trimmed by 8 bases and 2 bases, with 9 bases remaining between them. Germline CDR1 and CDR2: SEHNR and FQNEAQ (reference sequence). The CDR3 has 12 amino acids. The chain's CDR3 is CASSGTNYGYTF. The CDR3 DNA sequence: TGTGCCAGCTCCGGGACAAACTATGGCTACACCTTC.

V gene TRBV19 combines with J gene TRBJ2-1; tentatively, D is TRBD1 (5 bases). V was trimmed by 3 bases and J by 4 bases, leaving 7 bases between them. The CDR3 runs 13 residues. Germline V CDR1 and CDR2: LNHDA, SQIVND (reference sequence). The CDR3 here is CASSIPGYNEQFF. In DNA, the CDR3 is TGTGCCAGTAGTATTCCAGGGTACAATGAGCAGTTCTTC.

CDR3 coding DNA: TGTGCCAGCAGCTTGTTACAGGCCGTCCAGACCCAGTACTTC. It yields the protein CASSLLQAVQTQYF. V is TRBV5-6 and J is TRBJ2-5, with a possible D match to TRBD1 (5 bases). Germline-derived CDR1 and CDR2 are SGHDT and YYEEEE. V was shortened by 1 base and J by 6 bases, with 13 bases between the two germline ends. The CDR3 runs to 14 residues.

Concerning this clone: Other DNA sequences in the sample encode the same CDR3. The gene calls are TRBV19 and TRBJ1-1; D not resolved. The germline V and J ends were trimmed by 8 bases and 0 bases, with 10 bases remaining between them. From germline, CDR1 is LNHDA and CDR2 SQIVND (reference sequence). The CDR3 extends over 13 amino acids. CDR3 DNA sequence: TGTGCCAGTTCAGACACAGTGAACACTGAAGCTTTCTTT. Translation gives CASSDTVNTEAFF.

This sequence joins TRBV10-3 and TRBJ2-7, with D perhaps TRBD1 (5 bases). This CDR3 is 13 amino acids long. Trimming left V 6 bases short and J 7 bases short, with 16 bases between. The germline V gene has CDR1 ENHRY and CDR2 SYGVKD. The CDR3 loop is CAIRPDSSGEQYF. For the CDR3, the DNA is TGTGCCATCAGACCTGACAGCTCCGGGGAGCAGTACTTC.

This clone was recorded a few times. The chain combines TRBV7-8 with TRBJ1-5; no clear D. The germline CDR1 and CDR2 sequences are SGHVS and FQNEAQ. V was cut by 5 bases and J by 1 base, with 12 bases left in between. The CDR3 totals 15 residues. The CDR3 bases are TGTGCCAGCAGCAGCGGAGATCTGAGCAATCAGCCCCAGCATTTT. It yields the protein CASSSGDLSNQPQHF.

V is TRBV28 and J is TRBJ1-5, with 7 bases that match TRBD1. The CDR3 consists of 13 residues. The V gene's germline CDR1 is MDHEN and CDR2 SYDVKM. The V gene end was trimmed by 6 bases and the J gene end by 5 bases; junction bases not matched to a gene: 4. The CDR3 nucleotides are TGTGCCAGCAGCGAGGGGGCGGATCAGCCCCAGCATTTT. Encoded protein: CASSEGADQPQHF.

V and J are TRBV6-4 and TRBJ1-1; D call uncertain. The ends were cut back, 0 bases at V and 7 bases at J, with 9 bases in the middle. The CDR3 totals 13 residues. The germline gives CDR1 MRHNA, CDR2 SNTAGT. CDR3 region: CASSDSPGLEAFF. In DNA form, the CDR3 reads TGTGCCAGCAGTGACTCGCCAGGACTTGAAGCTTTCTTT.

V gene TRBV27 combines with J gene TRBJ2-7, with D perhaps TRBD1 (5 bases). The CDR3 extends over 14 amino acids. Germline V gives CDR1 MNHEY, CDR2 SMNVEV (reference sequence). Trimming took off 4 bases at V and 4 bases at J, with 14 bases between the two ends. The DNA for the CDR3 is TGTGCCAGCAGTTACGGAGACAGTACGTACGAGCAGTACTTC. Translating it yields CASSYGDSTYEQYF.

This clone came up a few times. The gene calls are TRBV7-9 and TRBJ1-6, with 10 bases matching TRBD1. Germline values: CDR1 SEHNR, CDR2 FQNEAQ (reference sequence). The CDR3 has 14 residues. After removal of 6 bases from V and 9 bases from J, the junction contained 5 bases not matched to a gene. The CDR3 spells CASSGDRGGSPLHF. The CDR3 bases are TGTGCCAGCAGTGGGGACAGGGGTGGTTCACCCCTCCACTTT.

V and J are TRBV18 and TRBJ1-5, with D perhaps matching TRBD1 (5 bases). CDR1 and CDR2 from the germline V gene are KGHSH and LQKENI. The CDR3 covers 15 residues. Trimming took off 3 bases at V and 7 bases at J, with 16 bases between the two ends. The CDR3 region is CASSPLQDPNQPQHF. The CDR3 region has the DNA TGTGCCAGCTCACCGCTACAGGATCCCAACCAGCCCCAGCATTTT.